This TCR beta chain emerged from a study of cytomegalovirus exposure and HLA in healthy donors. Both 60 Vbeta primers and 13 Jbeta primers went into the PCR. The protocol was immunoSEQ multiplex PCR, while the TCRdb copy is restricted to in-frame clones and leaves out a portion. The data show roughly 100,000 clones, under 85% seen once. The origin of this receptor is a man in his fifties or sixties in good health and CMV-seropositive. Material for sequencing was PBMCs.

DNA for the CDR3: TGTGCCAGCAGGGGGTTGGCCAGCGGGAGGGTCGGTGAGCAGTTCTTC. This codes for CASRGLASGRVGEQFF. This rearrangement joins TRBV25-1 to TRBJ2-1; TRBD2 matches at 10 bases. V shed 6 bases and J 9 bases; nucleotides not matched to a gene: 14. CDR1 is MGHDK, CDR2 SYGVNS, per germline. The CDR3 is 16 amino acids.